This TCR beta chain comes out of a study of CD8+ T cells in alopecia areata. About the study: Those patients who were treated received oral tofacitinib, which was given at 5 to 10 mg twice daily for moderate-to-severe alopecia areata. The authors scored treated patients' severity by affected scalp percentage. Tofacitinib administration persisted for 6 to 18 months, succeeded by 6 months off drug. Study results and limitations: Significant decreases in scalp clonality and expanded CD8+ clones followed tofacitinib treatment.

Treatment reported: oral pan-JAK inhibitor, 5-10 mg twice daily. As regards this clone: Its antigen remains unidentified.

It was cDNA, reverse transcribed from extracted RNA, that served as the sequencing template. The method was immunoSEQ multiplex PCR; TCRdb's version includes in-frame clones alone and lacks a portion of them. Of about 210,000 clones listed, approximately 72% are singletons. Specimen: CD4+ T cells sorted from blood, collected around week 46, from a patient treated with tofacitinib. This TCR derives from a human donor with alopecia areata.

The CDR3 is CASRRDRVQYGYTF. The CDR3 DNA is TGTGCCAGCAGGCGGGACAGGGTGCAATATGGCTACACCTTC. This rearrangement joins TRBV6-5 to TRBJ1-2, with 9 bases matching TRBD1. V trimming: 6 bases; J trimming: 5 bases; junction bases outside the gene matches: 7. The V gene's germline CDR1 is MNHEY and CDR2 SVGAGI. This CDR3 spans 14 amino acids.